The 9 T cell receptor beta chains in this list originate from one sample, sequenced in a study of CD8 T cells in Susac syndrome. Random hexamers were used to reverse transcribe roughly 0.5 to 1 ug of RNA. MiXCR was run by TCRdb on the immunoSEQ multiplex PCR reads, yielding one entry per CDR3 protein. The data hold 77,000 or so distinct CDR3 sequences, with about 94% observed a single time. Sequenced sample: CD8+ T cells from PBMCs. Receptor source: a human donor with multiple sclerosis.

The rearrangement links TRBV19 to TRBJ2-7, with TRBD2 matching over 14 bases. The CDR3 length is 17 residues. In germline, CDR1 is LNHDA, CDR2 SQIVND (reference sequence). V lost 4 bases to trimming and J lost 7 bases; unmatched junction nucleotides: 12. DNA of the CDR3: TGTGCCAGTAGTAGCAAACCGGGACTAGCGGGAGTAAATGAGCAGTACTTC. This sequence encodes CASSSKPGLAGVNEQYF.

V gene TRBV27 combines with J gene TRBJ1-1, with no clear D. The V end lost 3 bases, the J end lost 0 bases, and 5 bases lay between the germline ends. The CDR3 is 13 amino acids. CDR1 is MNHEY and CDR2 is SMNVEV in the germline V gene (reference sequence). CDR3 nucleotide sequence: TGTGCCAGCAGTTTGTTAATGAACACTGAAGCTTTCTTT. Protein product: CASSLLMNTEAFF.

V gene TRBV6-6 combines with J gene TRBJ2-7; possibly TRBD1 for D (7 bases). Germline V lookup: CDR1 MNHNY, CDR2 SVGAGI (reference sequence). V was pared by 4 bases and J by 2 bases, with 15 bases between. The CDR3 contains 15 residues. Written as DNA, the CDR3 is TGTGCCAGCAGTTCCAGGGGGGACGGGCCCTACGAGCAGTACTTC. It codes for CASSSRGDGPYEQYF.

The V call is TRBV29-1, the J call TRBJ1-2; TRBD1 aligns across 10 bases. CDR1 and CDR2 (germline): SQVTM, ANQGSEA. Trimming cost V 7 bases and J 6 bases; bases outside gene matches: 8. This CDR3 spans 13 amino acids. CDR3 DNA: TGCAGCGGCGGGACAGGGGAGAGGGATGGCTACACCTTC. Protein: CSGGTGERDGYTF.

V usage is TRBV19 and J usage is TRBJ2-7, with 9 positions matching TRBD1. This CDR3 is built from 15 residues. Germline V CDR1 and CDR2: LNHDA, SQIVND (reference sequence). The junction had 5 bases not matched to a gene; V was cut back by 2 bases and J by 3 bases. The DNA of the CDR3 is TGTGCCAGTAGTATATCCGGGACAGGGTTCTACGAGCAGTACTTC. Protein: CASSISGTGFYEQYF. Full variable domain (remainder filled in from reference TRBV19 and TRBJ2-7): DGGITQSPKYLFRKEGQNVTLSCEQNLNHDAMYWYRQDPGQGLRLIYYSQIVNDFQKGDIAEGYSVSREKKESFPLTVTSAQKNPTAFYLCASSISGTGFYEQYFGPGTRLTVT.

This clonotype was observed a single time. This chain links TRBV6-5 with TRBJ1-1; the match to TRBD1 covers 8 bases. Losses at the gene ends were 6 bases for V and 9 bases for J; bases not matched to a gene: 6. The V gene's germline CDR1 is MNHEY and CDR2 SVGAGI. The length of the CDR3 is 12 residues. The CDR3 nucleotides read TGTGCCAGCAGCCAGACAGGGGACCAAGCTTTCTTT. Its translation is CASSQTGDQAFF.

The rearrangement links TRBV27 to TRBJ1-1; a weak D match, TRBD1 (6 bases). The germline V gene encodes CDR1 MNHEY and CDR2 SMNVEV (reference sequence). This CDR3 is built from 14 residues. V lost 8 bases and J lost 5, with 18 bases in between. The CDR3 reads CASGRGASGTEAFF. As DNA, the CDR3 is TGTGCCAGCGGGAGGGGGGCAAGTGGGACTGAAGCTTTCTTT.

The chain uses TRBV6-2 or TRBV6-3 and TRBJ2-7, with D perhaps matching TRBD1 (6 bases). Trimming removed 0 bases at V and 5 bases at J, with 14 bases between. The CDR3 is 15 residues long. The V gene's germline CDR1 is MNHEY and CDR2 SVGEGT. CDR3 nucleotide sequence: TGTGCCAGCAGTTACTCGGCCACAGGGATTAACGAGCAGTACTTC. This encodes CASSYSATGINEQYF.

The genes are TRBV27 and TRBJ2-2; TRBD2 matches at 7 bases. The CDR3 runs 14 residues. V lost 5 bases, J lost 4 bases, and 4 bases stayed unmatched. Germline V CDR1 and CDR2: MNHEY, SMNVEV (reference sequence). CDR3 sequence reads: CASSKGGGTGELFF. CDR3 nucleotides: TGTGCCAGCAGTAAGGGCGGGGGCACCGGGGAGCTGTTTTTT.